This TCR beta chain was documented in a study of Ad26.COV2.S vaccination and SARS-CoV-2 variants. About the research overall: COV1001, an Ad26.COV2.S trial, supplied this vaccine-arm donor. Donor got 5x10^10 or 1x10^11 viral particles of Ad26.COV2.S. Findings and limits, study-wide: Spike-specific TCR breadth ran higher among vaccine recipients than placebo recipients.

This clone has a single count. Its antigen is as yet unknown. Stated treatment: about 20 received Ad26.COV2.S at low or high dose, single or two shots; several received placebo; per-sample allocation not given. Samples were taken on day 63 after the first vaccine or placebo injection. The shot given was an Ad26 vector that makes Wuhan-strain SARS-CoV-2 spike. Method: immunoSEQ multiplex PCR; TCRdb's copy keeps in-frame clones and lacks some. The sample consists of about 400,000 clones, approximately 90% of them appearing once. The sequence was collected from a person aged 18 to 59 who received the Ad26.COV2.S COVID-19 vaccine or a placebo. The starting material was peripheral blood, obtained in a trial of Ad26.COV2.S vaccine versus placebo.

CDR3 loop: CASSQSGANTEAFF. The CDR3 DNA reads TGTGCCAGCAGCCAGAGTGGAGCGAACACTGAAGCTTTCTTT. V and J are TRBV6-6 and TRBJ1-1, with D uncertain. V was pared by 6 bases and J by 1 base, with 12 bases between. The CDR3 has 14 residues. Germline V gene data show CDR1 as MNHNY and CDR2 as SVGAGI (reference sequence).